This T cell receptor (beta chain) was identified in a study of Graves' ophthalmopathy and Graves' hyperthyroidism. As the template, RNA transcripts were used to amplify TCR beta CDR3 regions. RT-PCR in the first round used HTBI primers; a second-round multiplex PCR followed. TCRdb redid the calling of the multiplex PCR reads with MiXCR, one entry per CDR3 protein. The sample lists more than 300,000 distinct CDR3 sequences; approximately 15% were seen once. The specimen sequenced was peripheral blood. The TCR comes from a woman between 18 and 29 years old with stable Graves' hyperthyroidism.

The CDR3 protein is CASSLGRGRTGELFF. The CDR3 DNA reads TGTGCCAGCAGCTTGGGCAGGGGGCGCACCGGGGAGCTGTTTTTT. This chain uses TRBV7-9 with TRBJ2-2, with TRBD1 matching 8 bases. The ends lost 3 bases at V and 4 bases at J; junction bases unmatched: 4. The germline V gene has CDR1 SEHNR and CDR2 FQNEAQ (reference sequence). CDR3 length equals 15 residues.